This T cell receptor (beta chain) was recorded in a study of T cells in Graves' hyperthyroidism and ophthalmopathy. Study information: Peripheral blood was drawn at first diagnosis, prior to all treatment.

Diagnoses were established using clinical symptoms, serum thyroxine and TRAb, thyroid ultrasound and orbital computed tomography. 10 ml of fresh peripheral blood supplied the PBMCs. Overall study findings and caveats: Researchers report that a 13 V-J model separated ophthalmopathy from stable hyperthyroidism.

Researchers amplified the TCR beta CDR3 regions from RNA transcripts. The HTBI primer set drove a first-round RT-PCR of the TCR CDR3. TCRdb fed the multiplex PCR reads into MiXCR, producing one record per CDR3 protein. The sample yields about 620,000 distinct CDR3 sequences, roughly 16% seen once. Trimming took off 8 bases at V and 2 bases at J, with 15 bases between the two ends. The germline V gene has CDR1 MNHNS and CDR2 SASEGT. The length of the CDR3 is 14 residues. This clonotype has a count of ten or more. Its target is not known. The J gene is TRBJ1-2, the V gene TRBV6-1; tentatively, D is TRBD1 (5 bases). Sequencing input: blood. The TCR originated in a woman between 25 and 40 years old with Graves' hyperthyroidism. The CDR3 sequence is CASLHLGRNYGYTF. The CDR3 nucleotides are TGTGCCAGCCTACACCTGGGGCGGAACTATGGCTACACCTTC.